This T cell receptor beta chain is from a study of shared clonotypes between healthy human individuals. General study points: Clonotypes shared by all four donors outscored non-shared clonotypes in generation probability. Investigators expected sequencing depth to affect clonotype sharing among donors.

A note on this clone: Its antigen is not identified.

Sequencing used immunoSEQ multiplex PCR; TCRdb keeps in-frame clones, though not all of them. The sample has some 790,000 clones, 72% seen once. The CDR3 loop spans 15 amino acids. With 4 bases removed from V and 7 bases from J, the gap between germline ends came to 20 bases. Per the germline V gene, CDR1 is SGHNT and CDR2 is YYREEE (reference sequence). Source material: memory CD4+ T cells sorted from blood. As to subset: CD45RA-negative fraction. The chain is built from TRBV5-4 and TRBJ1-1; D not certain. This clonotype was sampled from a woman in her twenties or thirties in good health. Here the CDR3 reads CASSNPLTHEGEAFF. The CDR3 DNA is TGTGCCAGCAGCAATCCTCTAACGCACGAGGGTGAAGCTTTCTTT. The variable domain in full, completed from reference TRBV5-4 and TRBJ1-1, reads ETGVTQSPTHLIKTRGQQVTLRCSSQSGHNTVSWYQQALGQGPQFIFQYYREEENGRGNFPPRFSGLQFPNYSSELNVNALELDDSALYLCASSNPLTHEGEAFFGQGTRLTVV.